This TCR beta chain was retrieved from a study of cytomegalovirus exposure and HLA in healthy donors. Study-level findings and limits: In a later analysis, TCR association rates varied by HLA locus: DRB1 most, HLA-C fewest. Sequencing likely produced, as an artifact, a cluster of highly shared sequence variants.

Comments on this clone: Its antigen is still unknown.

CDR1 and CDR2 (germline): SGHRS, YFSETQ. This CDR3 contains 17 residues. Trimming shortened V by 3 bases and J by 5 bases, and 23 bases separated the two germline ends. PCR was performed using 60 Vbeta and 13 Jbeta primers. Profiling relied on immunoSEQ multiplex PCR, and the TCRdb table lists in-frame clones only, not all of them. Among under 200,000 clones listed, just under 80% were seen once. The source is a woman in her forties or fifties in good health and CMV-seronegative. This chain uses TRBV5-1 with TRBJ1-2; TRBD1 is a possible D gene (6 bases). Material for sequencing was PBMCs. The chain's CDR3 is CASSSTPYGGRVYGYTF. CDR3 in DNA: TGCGCCAGCAGCTCGACACCCTACGGGGGGCGCGTTTATGGCTACACCTTC.